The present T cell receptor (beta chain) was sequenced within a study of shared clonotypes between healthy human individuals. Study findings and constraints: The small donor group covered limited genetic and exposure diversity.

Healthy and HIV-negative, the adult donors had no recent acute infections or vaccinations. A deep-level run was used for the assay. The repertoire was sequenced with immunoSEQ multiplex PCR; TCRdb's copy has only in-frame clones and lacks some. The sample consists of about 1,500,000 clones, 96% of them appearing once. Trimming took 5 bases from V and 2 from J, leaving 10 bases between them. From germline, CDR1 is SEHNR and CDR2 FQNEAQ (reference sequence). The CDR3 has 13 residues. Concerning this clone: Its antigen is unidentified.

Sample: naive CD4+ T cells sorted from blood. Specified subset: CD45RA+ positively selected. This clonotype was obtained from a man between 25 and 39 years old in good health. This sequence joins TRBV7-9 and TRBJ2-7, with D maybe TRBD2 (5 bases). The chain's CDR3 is CASSKDSTYEQYF. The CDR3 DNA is TGTGCCAGCAGCAAGGACTCTACCTACGAGCAGTACTTC.